This T cell receptor (beta chain) was identified in a study of blood T cell repertoires in COVID-19. CDR3 length: 17 residues. J gave up 6 bases and V 0 bases, and 6 bases lay outside the gene matches. Looked up from germline, CDR1 is SGHRS and CDR2 is YFSETQ. Sequencing used immunoSEQ multiplex PCR; TCRdb keeps in-frame clones, though not all of them. The sample lists a few hundred thousand clones; 89% were seen once. The rearrangement joins TRBV5-1 to TRBJ2-2; 12 nucleotides agree with TRBD2. The TCR comes from a woman in her forties who had recovered from COVID-19. Sequencing was carried out using peripheral blood. The CDR3, as DNA: TGCGCCAGCAGCTTGGCCTTCGCTAGCGGGGGGGCCGGGGAGCTGTTTTTT. This translates into CASSLAFASGGAGELFF.